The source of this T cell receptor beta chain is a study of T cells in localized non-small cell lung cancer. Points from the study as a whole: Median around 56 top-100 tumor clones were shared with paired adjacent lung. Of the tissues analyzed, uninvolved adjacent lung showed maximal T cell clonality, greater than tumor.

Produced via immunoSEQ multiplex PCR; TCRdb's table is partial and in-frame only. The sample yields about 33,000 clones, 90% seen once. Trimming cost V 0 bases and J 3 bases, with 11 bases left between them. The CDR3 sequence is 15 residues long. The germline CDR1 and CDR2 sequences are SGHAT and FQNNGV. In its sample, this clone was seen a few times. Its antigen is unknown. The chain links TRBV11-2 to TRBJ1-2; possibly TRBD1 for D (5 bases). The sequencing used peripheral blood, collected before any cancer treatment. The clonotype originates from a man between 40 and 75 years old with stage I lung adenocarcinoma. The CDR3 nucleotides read TGTGCCAGCAGCTTAGAGGTAAGGGGCTACTATGGCTACACCTTC. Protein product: CASSLEVRGYYGYTF. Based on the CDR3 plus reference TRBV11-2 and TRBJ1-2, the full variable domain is EAGVAQSPRYKIIEKRQSVAFWCNPISGHATLYWYQQILGQGPKLLIQFQNNGVVDDSQLPKDRFSAERLKGVDSTLKIQPAKLEDSAVYLCASSLEVRGYYGYTFGSGTRLTVV.